Reported below is one T cell receptor (beta chain). CDR1 and CDR2 from the germline V gene are SEHNR and FQNEAQ (reference sequence). The CDR3 runs 13 residues. V was cut by 0 bases and J by 3 bases, with 6 bases left in between. This sample was taken from a study of blood T cell repertoires in COVID-19. As for the study in general: Collection of acute and convalescent COVID-19 samples took place in the United States, Italy and Spain. T cells, B-cell-depleted T cells, or PBMCs supplied cDNA or gDNA.

Original analysis: Using reference gene primer amplification, nucleated cell counts were estimated. Measured with immunoSEQ multiplex PCR; TCRdb has only the in-frame clones, and not every one. The V and J calls and the clone size are those of that table, but D and trimming were determined from the DNA. The sample holds about 180,000 clones, approximately 90% seen once. The receptor's source is a woman aged 25-40 years with active or convalescent COVID-19. V is TRBV7-9 and J is TRBJ2-7, with D hard to call. Input material: peripheral blood. The CDR3 region is CASSLAGSYEQYF. The CDR3 region has the DNA TGTGCCAGCAGCTTAGCTGGCAGCTACGAGCAGTACTTC.